These T cell receptor beta chains were read from a single sample in a study of patients and donors after allogeneic stem cell transplantation. TCRdb independently ran MiXCR on the RT-PCR reads; one entry per CDR3 protein. The sample has approximately 200,000 distinct CDR3 sequences, roughly 14% seen once. Sequencing used blood, either unsorted or a sorted T cell fraction (not recorded which). The receptors derive from a human donor who was either an allogeneic HSCT recipient or a stem cell or donor lymphocyte infusion donor (not recorded which). It is not recorded whose cells these are; they may come from a transplant donor. Both conserved end residues are part of each CDR3. Fields, in order: D gene, V gene, clone size, J gene, CDR3 DNA, CDR3 protein. A D gene is named only where the DNA matches it firmly. Where a row states a size, it is once, few, many or the class of an expanded clone; other rows omit it.

d_gene: NA; v_gene: TRBV15; abundance: NA; j_gene: TRBJ2-6; CDR3nt: TGTGCCACCAGCCCCGGACGGGTCGGGTCTGGGGCCAACGTCCTGACTTTC; CDR3aa: CATSPGRVGSGANVLTF
d_gene: TRBD2; v_gene: TRBV20-1; abundance: few; j_gene: TRBJ2-5; CDR3nt: TGCAGTGCCGTAACCACTAGCGGGAGGGCCGGGGAGACCCAGTACTTC; CDR3aa: CSAVTTSGRAGETQYF
d_gene: NA; v_gene: TRBV6-1; abundance: NA; j_gene: TRBJ1-2; CDR3nt: TGTGCCAGCAGTGACCCTAGAGGGGGAGACTATGGCTACACCTTC; CDR3aa: CASSDPRGGDYGYTF
d_gene: NA; v_gene: TRBV5-5; abundance: NA; j_gene: TRBJ1-6; CDR3nt: TGTGCCAGCAGCTTCAGTGACTCACCCCTCCACTTT; CDR3aa: CASSFSDSPLHF
d_gene: NA; v_gene: TRBV5-4; abundance: NA; j_gene: TRBJ1-6; CDR3nt: TGTGCCAGCAGCTTGGCGGGGGGTGACTATAATTCACCCCTCCACTTT; CDR3aa: CASSLAGGDYNSPLHF
d_gene: NA; v_gene: TRBV6-1; abundance: few; j_gene: TRBJ1-2; CDR3nt: TGTGCCAGCACGATGGACCAAGGGAGAGGCTACACCTTC; CDR3aa: CASTMDQGRGYTF
d_gene: TRBD2; v_gene: TRBV4-2; abundance: few; j_gene: TRBJ2-1; CDR3nt: TGTGCCAGCAGCCAAGCCATCAGCTTAGCGGGAGGTACCTACAATGAGCAGTTCTTC; CDR3aa: CASSQAISLAGGTYNEQFF
d_gene: NA; v_gene: TRBV11-2; abundance: few; j_gene: TRBJ1-2; CDR3nt: TGTGCCAGCAGCTTTAGCACGGACGGCTACACCTTC; CDR3aa: CASSFSTDGYTF
d_gene: NA; v_gene: TRBV6-5; abundance: few; j_gene: TRBJ2-3; CDR3nt: TGTGCCAGCAGTTACCCCGGCACAGATACGCAGTATTTT; CDR3aa: CASSYPGTDTQYF
d_gene: NA; v_gene: TRBV11-2; abundance: few; j_gene: TRBJ2-5; CDR3nt: TGTGCCAGCAGCTCGGGCGCCCTCCAAAACCCGTACCAAGAGACCCAGTACTTC; CDR3aa: CASSSGALQNPYQETQYF
d_gene: TRBD2; v_gene: TRBV9; abundance: NA; j_gene: TRBJ2-3; CDR3nt: TGTGCCAGCAGCCCTGGGGACTACCCCGGCACAGATACGCAGTATTTT; CDR3aa: CASSPGDYPGTDTQYF
d_gene: TRBD2; v_gene: TRBV5-5; abundance: NA; j_gene: TRBJ2-7; CDR3nt: TGTGCCAGCAGTACCACCTCCGGGACTAGCGGGTACTTC; CDR3aa: CASSTTSGTSGYF
d_gene: TRBD1; v_gene: TRBV29-1; abundance: many; j_gene: TRBJ1-1; CDR3nt: TGCAGCGCGGGACAGGGTATGAACACTGAAGCTTTCTTT; CDR3aa: CSAGQGMNTEAFF
d_gene: NA; v_gene: TRBV12-3/TRBV12-4; abundance: few; j_gene: TRBJ1-1; CDR3nt: TGTGCCACGAGACCAGGGTCTTCGAGCACTGAAGCTTTCTTT; CDR3aa: CATRPGSSSTEAFF
d_gene: NA; v_gene: TRBV6-1; abundance: NA; j_gene: TRBJ2-1; CDR3nt: TGTGCCAGCGGCTACATAGGAGTGGATGAGCAGTTCTTC; CDR3aa: CASGYIGVDEQFF
d_gene: TRBD2; v_gene: TRBV24-1; abundance: few; j_gene: TRBJ2-3; CDR3nt: TGTGCCACCAGTGCTCTAGCGGGAGCCTTTCCAGATACGCAGTATTTT; CDR3aa: CATSALAGAFPDTQYF
d_gene: NA; v_gene: TRBV12-3/TRBV12-4; abundance: many; j_gene: TRBJ2-5; CDR3nt: TGTGCCAGCAGTTTTAAGGGGGGAGAGACCCAGTACTTC; CDR3aa: CASSFKGGETQYF
d_gene: NA; v_gene: TRBV29-1; abundance: many; j_gene: TRBJ2-7; CDR3nt: TGCAGCGTACTCCGGGACTCCCCCCACGAGCAGTACTTC; CDR3aa: CSVLRDSPHEQYF